Presented here are 9 T cell receptor beta chains from one specimen sequenced in a study of T cell responses to AZD1222 COVID-19 vaccine. Sequencing used immunoSEQ multiplex PCR; TCRdb keeps in-frame clones, though not all of them. Of approximately 150,000 clones in the sample, around 90% are singletons; the top ten hold around 1.8%. The source was peripheral blood, collected on day 0 of AZD1222 vaccination. The receptors come from an adult in good health.

The chain is built from TRBV6-6 and TRBJ2-7; 9 bases are a match to TRBD1. Germline V lookup: CDR1 MNHNY, CDR2 SVGAGI (reference sequence). The CDR3 runs 16 residues. V lost 6 bases, J lost 5 bases, and 14 bases stayed unmatched. Here the CDR3 reads CASREIPGQGINEQYF. CDR3 in DNA: TGTGCCAGCAGGGAAATTCCGGGACAGGGTATCAACGAGCAGTACTTC.

J is TRBJ2-1 and V is TRBV15; D remains unclear. CDR1 and CDR2 (germline): LNHNV, YYDKDF (reference sequence). Trimming took off 4 bases at V and 5 bases at J, with 18 bases between the two ends. The length of the CDR3 is 16 residues. CDR3 sequence: CATSTYGGVSDNEQFF. CDR3 bases: TGTGCCACCAGCACATATGGTGGGGTATCCGACAATGAGCAGTTCTTC.

The genes are TRBV25-1 and TRBJ2-7; D gene ambiguous. The germline CDR1 and CDR2 sequences are MGHDK and SYGVNS. V dropped 7 bases and J dropped 4 bases, with 5 bases sitting between them. CDR3 length equals 10 residues. The CDR3, as DNA: TGTGCCAGCATTAGGTACGAGCAGTACTTC. It yields the protein CASIRYEQYF.

This clone occurred once. V is TRBV28 and J is TRBJ1-1; possibly TRBD1 for D (6 bases). V was cut by 6 bases and J by 0 bases, with 14 bases left in between. CDR1 and CDR2 from the germline V gene are MDHEN and SYDVKM. This CDR3 is 15 amino acids long. The CDR3 region is CASRPTGNLNTEAFF. CDR3 in DNA: TGTGCCAGCAGGCCCACAGGGAATCTGAACACTGAAGCTTTCTTT.

The chain employs TRBV28 and TRBJ2-6; no reliable D call. CDR1 is MDHEN, CDR2 SYDVKM, per germline. V was pared by 6 bases and J by 0 bases, with 6 bases between. This CDR3 is 14 amino acids long. The CDR3 loop reads CASRKSSGANVLTF. CDR3 DNA: TGTGCCAGCAGAAAGAGCTCTGGGGCCAACGTCCTGACTTTC.

In this sample, this clone turned up once. The V call is TRBV7-3, the J call TRBJ2-7; tentative D call: TRBD1 (5 bases). V gave up 5 bases and J gave up 0 bases, with 11 bases separating them. Germline loops: CDR1 SGHTA, CDR2 FQGTGA. This CDR3 region has 14 residues. The CDR3 coding sequence is TGTGCCAGCAGCGATACAGGAACCTCCTACGAGCAGTACTTC. Translation gives CASSDTGTSYEQYF.

The CDR3 coding sequence is TGTGCCAGTAGTATTACACTCCCCAACACTGAAGCTTTCTTT. This translates into CASSITLPNTEAFF. The chain uses TRBV19 and TRBJ1-1; D is ambiguous. Per germline, CDR1 LNHDA and CDR2 SQIVND (reference sequence). The CDR3 length is 14 residues. The V end was cut by 3 bases, the J end by 2 bases, with 10 bases between.

This clone came up once. The J gene is TRBJ1-2, the V gene TRBV23-1; the D is unclear. TRBV23-1 qualifies as an ORF whose function is uncertain. V dropped 1 base and J dropped 3 bases, with 18 bases sitting between them. There are 17 residues in the CDR3. The CDR3: CASSQFGSPWPDYGYTF. CDR3 bases: TGCGCCAGCAGTCAATTTGGCAGTCCGTGGCCCGACTATGGCTACACCTTC.

The chain has TRBV27 and TRBJ1-4, with TRBD1 matching 8 bases. CDR1 is MNHEY and CDR2 is SMNVEV in the germline V gene (reference sequence). The CDR3 is 15 amino acids. V dropped 4 bases and J dropped 8; count of bases not matched to a gene: 9. The CDR3 region has the DNA TGTGCCAGCAGTTCGCACGGACAGGGTGGGGAAAAACTGTTTTTT. This encodes CASSSHGQGGEKLFF.